Following are 31 T cell receptor beta chains from one sample sequenced in a study of CD8 T cells in Susac syndrome. Reverse transcription of about 0.45 to 1 ug RNA was performed with random hexamers. MiXCR, applied by TCRdb to the immunoSEQ multiplex PCR reads, yields one record per CDR3 protein. The profile shows a few hundred thousand distinct CDR3 sequences, approximately 95% of them singletons. Sequencing was done on a sample of CD4+ T cells from PBMCs. The source is a human donor with multiple sclerosis.

V usage is TRBV7-9 and J usage is TRBJ1-5; TRBD1 is a possible D gene (5 bases). Germline-derived CDR1 and CDR2 are SEHNR and FQNEAQ (reference sequence). This CDR3 has 12 amino acids. V dropped 4 bases and J dropped 6 bases, with 7 bases sitting between them. CDR3 DNA sequence: TGTGCCAGCAGCTACGGGGGTCAGCCCCAGCATTTT. Protein product: CASSYGGQPQHF.

The chain joins TRBV29-1 to TRBJ2-5; D is possibly TRBD1 or TRBD2 (5 bases each). The CDR3 is 12 amino acids. V gave up 8 bases and J gave up 1 base, with 11 bases separating them. CDR1 SQVTM and CDR2 ANQGSEA come from the germline V gene. The CDR3 loop is CSYEGPQETQYF. In DNA, the CDR3 is TGCAGCTATGAGGGGCCCCAAGAGACCCAGTACTTC.

The V gene is TRBV6-1, the J gene TRBJ2-7; D perhaps matches TRBD1 (6 bases). The CDR3 extends over 17 amino acids. V lost 3 bases and J 7 bases, leaving 25 bases between the germline ends. Germline V gene data show CDR1 as MNHNS and CDR2 as SASEGT. DNA for the CDR3: TGTGCCAGCAGTGATGGAAGGGGGACGAGCTTAAACGGAGAGCAGTACTTC. As protein: CASSDGRGTSLNGEQYF.

This CDR3 is CSVATSGSYNEQFF. For the CDR3, the DNA is TGCAGCGTTGCGACTAGCGGCTCCTACAATGAGCAGTTCTTC. V is TRBV29-1 and J is TRBJ2-1; TRBD2 agrees at 9 bases. Germline lookup yields CDR1 SQVTM and CDR2 ANQGSEA. The CDR3 is 14 amino acids. V dropped 4 bases and J dropped 0; count of bases not matched to a gene: 1.

V gene TRBV25-1 combines with J gene TRBJ2-3; possibly TRBD1 or TRBD2 for D (5 bases each). Germline CDR1 reads MGHDK; CDR2 reads SYGVNS. The CDR3 extends over 15 amino acids. Trimming left V 1 base short and J 2 bases short, with 10 bases between. This CDR3 reads CASSEFRGDTDTQYF. The CDR3 DNA reads as TGTGCCAGCAGTGAATTCCGGGGCGACACAGATACGCAGTATTTT.

The rearrangement links TRBV18 to TRBJ1-2; the D gene is possibly TRBD1 (6 bases). Trimming shortened V by 5 bases and J by 3 bases, and 13 bases separated the two germline ends. The V gene's germline CDR1 is KGHSH and CDR2 LQKENI. CDR3 length: 14 amino acids. CDR3 region: CASSAQGADYGYTF. As DNA, the CDR3 is TGTGCCAGCTCAGCACAGGGAGCAGACTATGGCTACACCTTC. Supplemented by reference TRBV18 and TRBJ1-2, the full variable domain reads NAGVMQNPRHLVRRRGQEARLRCSPMKGHSHVYWYRQLPEEGLKFMVYLQKENIIDESGMPKERFSAEFPKEGPSILRIQQVVRGDSAAYFCASSAQGADYGYTFGSGTRLTVV.

The CDR3 DNA reads TGCAGCGCCACGGGACCTACCCCCCTATCGTACAATGAGCAGTTCTTC. Protein sequence: CSATGPTPLSYNEQFF. V and J are TRBV29-1 and TRBJ2-1, with D perhaps TRBD1 or TRBD2 (5 bases each). Per germline, CDR1 SQVTM and CDR2 ANQGSEA. Trimming took off 7 bases at V and 4 bases at J, with 23 bases between the two ends. CDR3 length equals 16 residues.

The chain combines TRBV20-1 with TRBJ1-5; TRBD1 matches 8 bases. The CDR3 is 13 residues long. Germline V lookup: CDR1 DFQATT, CDR2 SNEGSKA (reference sequence). Losses at the gene ends were 5 bases for V and 2 bases for J; bases not matched to a gene: 2. The CDR3 region has the DNA TGCAGTGCTTACAGGGGGGGCAATCAGCCCCAGCATTTT. As protein: CSAYRGGNQPQHF.

This chain uses TRBV12-3 or TRBV12-4 with TRBJ2-1; TRBD2 agrees at 13 bases. This CDR3 region has 15 residues. Trimming took 5 bases from V and 7 from J; bases not matched to a gene: 5. CDR3 bases: TGTGCCAGCAGTCTGGGACTAGCGGGGCAGAATGAGCAGTTCTTC. It specifies CASSLGLAGQNEQFF.

This clonotype has just a few counts. The rearrangement links TRBV29-1 to TRBJ1-1, with unresolved D. The CDR3 is made up of 13 amino acids. Germline V gene data show CDR1 as SQVTM and CDR2 as ANQGSEA. Trimming shortened V by 1 base and J by 0 bases, and 6 bases separated the two germline ends. CDR3 bases: TGCAGCGTTGAAGGGCGGCTGAACACTGAAGCTTTCTTT. Its protein product is CSVEGRLNTEAFF.

V and J are TRBV12-3 or TRBV12-4 and TRBJ2-3; the match to TRBD2 covers 7 bases. There are 16 residues in the CDR3. With 6 bases clipped from V and 0 bases from J, the junction kept 9 bases outside the gene matches. The CDR3 coding sequence is TGTGCCAGCAGCTCCGTCCCACTAGCGAGCACAGATACGCAGTATTTT. Protein product: CASSSVPLASTDTQYF.

This chain uses TRBV7-9 with TRBJ2-5; 9 bases align to TRBD2. Germline-derived CDR1 and CDR2 are SEHNR and FQNEAQ (reference sequence). With V trimmed by 5 bases and J by 7 bases, 11 bases remained unmatched. The CDR3 is 15 residues long. CDR3 DNA sequence: TGTGCCAGCAGCCCAAGCGGGGGGTCTCCGCGGACCCAGTACTTC. This gives the protein CASSPSGGSPRTQYF.

This rearrangement joins TRBV29-1 to TRBJ2-3; TRBD1 matches 11 bases. Germline V gene lookup returns CDR1 SQVTM and CDR2 ANQGSEA. V shed 5 bases and J 2 bases; nucleotides not matched to a gene: 3. The CDR3 loop spans 14 amino acids. This CDR3 is CSVPGQGDTDTQYF. CDR3 bases: TGCAGCGTTCCGGGACAGGGGGACACAGATACGCAGTATTTT.

The V call is TRBV5-4, the J call TRBJ1-6; no clear D gene. V was trimmed by 4 bases and J by 0 bases, leaving 11 bases between them. Germline CDR1 and CDR2: SGHNT and YYREEE (reference sequence). The CDR3 runs 16 residues. CDR3 DNA: TGTGCCAGCAGCGGAGGACGAAGCTCCTATAATTCACCCCTCCACTTT. Translation gives CASSGGRSSYNSPLHF.

The gene calls are TRBV2 and TRBJ2-6; D ambiguous. Trimming cost V 7 bases and J 1 base, with 8 bases left between them. Germline CDR1 is SNHLY and CDR2 is FYNNEI. The CDR3 covers 14 residues. The CDR3 bases are TGTGCCAGCAAGGCAGGTTCTGGGGCCAACGTCCTGACTTTC. Its protein product is CASKAGSGANVLTF.

The chain carries TRBV5-4 and TRBJ1-6; D gene unclear. Between the trimmed V and J ends, which lost 0 bases and 5 bases, there was a span of 9 bases. Germline V gene sequence: CDR1 SGHNT, CDR2 YYREEE (reference sequence). The CDR3 spans 15 residues. The chain's CDR3 is CASSLEGGHNSPLHF. Here the CDR3 DNA reads TGTGCCAGCAGCTTGGAAGGAGGCCATAATTCACCCCTCCACTTT.

In nucleotides, the CDR3 is TGCAGCGTTGATGGGCAGAACACCGGGGAGCTGTTTTTT. It specifies CSVDGQNTGELFF. The rearrangement joins TRBV29-1 to TRBJ2-2; no firm D call. Trimming pared 3 bases from V and 1 base from J, leaving 6 bases between. Germline V lookup: CDR1 SQVTM, CDR2 ANQGSEA. The CDR3 is made up of 13 amino acids.

This chain joins TRBV7-2 and TRBJ2-7; D might be TRBD1 (6 bases). Germline loops: CDR1 SGHTA, CDR2 FQGNSA. CDR3 length equals 13 residues. V dropped 6 bases and J dropped 3 bases, with 12 bases sitting between them. CDR3 nucleotides: TGTGCCAGCAGTTTGGGACATAACTACGAGCAGTACGTC. Translating it yields CASSLGHNYEQYV.

This clonotype was seen just once. The gene calls are TRBV27 and TRBJ2-7, with D unresolved. CDR3 length equals 13 residues. V was pared by 0 bases and J by 7 bases, with 10 bases between. Germline CDR1 reads MNHEY; CDR2 reads SMNVEV (reference sequence). CDR3 sequence (DNA): TGTGCCAGCAGTTTATCGGTCCTTAGGGAGCAGTACGTC. This codes for CASSLSVLREQYV.

This chain uses TRBV19 with TRBJ2-5; a possible D gene is TRBD1 (5 bases). With 7 bases removed from V and 2 bases from J, the gap between germline ends came to 14 bases. The CDR3 totals 14 residues. The germline gives CDR1 LNHDA, CDR2 SQIVND (reference sequence). CDR3 residues: CASKAQNRQETQYF. In DNA, the CDR3 is TGTGCCAGTAAGGCGCAAAACAGGCAAGAGACCCAGTACTTC.

This clonotype was seen once. V and J are TRBV12-3 or TRBV12-4 and TRBJ1-6; no clear D gene. V was pared by 4 bases and J by 10 bases, with 14 bases between. There are 14 residues in the CDR3. In DNA form, the CDR3 reads TGTGCCAGCAGTTATGGTGATCTAGCCTCACCCCTCCACTTT. Protein sequence: CASSYGDLASPLHF.

The CDR3 protein is CASNLAGTQYF. The CDR3 nucleotides are TGTGCCAGCAACCTTGCTGGGACCCAGTACTTC. The chain employs TRBV6-6 and TRBJ2-5, with D uncertain. The CDR3 contains 11 residues. Trimming took off 7 bases at V and 7 bases at J, with 10 bases between the two ends. Germline assignment: CDR1 MNHNY and CDR2 SVGAGI (reference sequence).

The chain links TRBV2 to TRBJ1-1; no definite D call. The CDR3 length is 13 residues. Germline V CDR1 and CDR2: SNHLY, FYNNEI. V lost 2 bases to trimming and J lost 5 bases, with 9 bases between them. Here the CDR3 reads CASSELQQTEAFF. The CDR3 DNA sequence: TGTGCCAGCAGTGAACTCCAGCAAACTGAAGCTTTCTTT.

This chain links TRBV20-1 with TRBJ2-3; 9 bases are shared with TRBD2. V gave up 0 bases and J gave up 3 bases; unmatched junction bases: 7. Germline-derived CDR1 and CDR2 are DFQATT and SNEGSKA (reference sequence). CDR3 length: 16 amino acids. DNA of the CDR3: TGCAGTGCTAGAGATCCAGCGGGGGGCCGTACAGATACGCAGTATTTT. Translated, it gives CSARDPAGGRTDTQYF.

The chain employs TRBV3-1 and TRBJ2-5; the D is unclear. Trimming left V 4 bases short and J 2 bases short, with 11 bases between. Germline assignment: CDR1 LGHDT and CDR2 YNNKEL (reference sequence). This CDR3 has 14 amino acids. CDR3: CASSRHVQQETQYF. The CDR3 region has the DNA TGTGCCAGCAGCCGACACGTTCAACAAGAGACCCAGTACTTC.

V is TRBV6-5 and J is TRBJ2-1; D not resolved. Trimming stripped 5 bases from V and 9 bases from J, with 8 bases between. The CDR3 runs 11 residues. Germline V gene lookup returns CDR1 MNHEY and CDR2 SVGAGI. The CDR3 DNA reads as TGTGCCAGCAGTCAAGGGATTGAGCAGTTCTTC. Protein: CASSQGIEQFF.

The J gene is TRBJ1-1, the V gene TRBV29-1, with D perhaps matching TRBD1 (5 bases). Trimming cost V 8 bases and J 8 bases, with 18 bases left between them. The CDR3 has 12 amino acids. Germline assignment: CDR1 SQVTM and CDR2 ANQGSEA. CDR3 nucleotide sequence: TGCAGCTTTCGAACAGGATTTGGGGAAGCTTTCTTT. Its protein is CSFRTGFGEAFF.

The J gene is TRBJ2-7, the V gene TRBV3-1, with TRBD1 identical over 8 bases. This CDR3 comprises 15 residues. Germline V gene lookup returns CDR1 LGHDT and CDR2 YNNKEL (reference sequence). The V segment lost 4 bases and the J segment 3 bases; nucleotides outside the gene matches: 8. CDR3 sequence: CASSRDRQGFYEQYF. The DNA of the CDR3 is TGTGCCAGCAGCCGAGACCGACAGGGGTTCTACGAGCAGTACTTC.

The gene calls are TRBV3-1 and TRBJ1-1, with unresolved D. With 0 bases removed from V and 4 bases from J, the gap between germline ends came to 6 bases. Germline CDR1 reads LGHDT; CDR2 reads YNNKEL (reference sequence). This CDR3 contains 13 residues. CDR3 coding DNA: TGTGCCAGCAGCCAAGATCTGAGCACTGAAGCTTTCTTT. Amino acids: CASSQDLSTEAFF.

This chain connects TRBV12-3 or TRBV12-4 to TRBJ1-5; D is unresolved. The length of the CDR3 is 12 residues. Deletions cut 5 bases from V and 7 bases from J, with 9 bases between. CDR3 nucleotide sequence: TGTGCCAGCAGTCAGAATGTACAGCCCCAGCATTTT. It codes for CASSQNVQPQHF.

This clonotype was counted a single time. The chain is built from TRBV18 and TRBJ2-3, with D perhaps being TRBD1 or TRBD2 (5 bases each). Trimming removed 3 bases from V and 3 bases from J, with 16 bases in between. There are 16 residues in the CDR3. Germline V gives CDR1 KGHSH, CDR2 LQKENI. The CDR3 DNA is TGTGCCAGCTCACCCTCTAATGTGGGGACGACAGATACGCAGTATTTT. Protein: CASSPSNVGTTDTQYF.